This T cell receptor beta chain was sequenced during a study of T-cell memory formation after mild COVID-19. General study results and limits: Within pre-infection memory, some responding clones were found, suggesting cross-reactive memory joined. Among contracting clones, CD4+ were mainly CM/EM and CD8+ enriched in EMRA.

TCRdb reanalysed the 5' RACE reads using MiXCR and keeps one entry per CDR3 protein. The sample holds 430,000 or so distinct CDR3 sequences, approximately 25% seen once. In regard to this clonotype: What it binds is unknown.

The V end was cut by 2 bases, the J end by 10 bases, with 28 bases between. The CDR3 has 18 residues. The clonotype comes from an adult woman who had mild COVID-19 (a few samples of this study predate the infection). Cell type and time point are not known. Sequencing was carried out using PBMCs or a T cell subset sorted from them (not recorded which). The chain employs TRBV12-3 or TRBV12-4 and TRBJ2-3; possibly TRBD2 for D (5 bases). The CDR3 sequence is CASSLKRLLAGPSQAQYF. The CDR3 DNA reads as TGTGCCAGCAGTTTAAAGCGGTTATTAGCAGGCCCGTCTCAGGCGCAGTATTTT.